The source of this T cell receptor (beta chain) is a study of cytomegalovirus exposure and HLA in healthy donors. Study-wide points: 164 TCR beta chains were listed as cytomegalovirus-associated. In a later analysis, TCR beta V- and J-gene trimming was associated with a missense DCLRE1C variant. Most TCR sequences showed up rarely, but some public TCRs showed up in many donors. In an earlier analysis, productive rearrangement rates for most beta V segments clustered near 87% or 30%.

V shed 6 bases, J shed 3 bases, and the junction held 6 bases outside the gene matches. Germline values: CDR1 LNHDA, CDR2 SQIVND (reference sequence). The CDR3 length is 14 residues. Researchers ran the PCR with 60 Vbeta and 13 Jbeta primers. TCRdb's table, derived via immunoSEQ multiplex PCR, lists solely in-frame clones and lacks some. The repertoire holds 110,000 to 150,000 clones, about 75% seen once, with 4% to 5.5% in the top ten. Points on this clone: Its target is not known.

This TCR derives from a man aged 55 to 69 in good health and CMV-seronegative. This rearrangement joins TRBV19 to TRBJ1-1; 8 nucleotides agree with TRBD1. Material: PBMCs. Here the CDR3 DNA reads TGTGCCAGTAGGAGGACAGGGAGAGACACTGAAGCTTTCTTT. It yields the protein CASRRTGRDTEAFF.